The clone carrying this T cell receptor (beta chain) was counted at least ten times. What it binds is unknown. This specimen belongs to a study of regulatory T cells in long-lasting Graves disease. The time point is: newly diagnosed GD, antithyroid drugs for less than 3 months. PBMC-derived RNA was used for the TCR library. Study-wide results and limits: The TCR repertoire of persistent Graves' patients was less diverse than that of newly diagnosed ones. Accuracy was possibly reduced by small sample size.

To make TCR beta libraries, researchers used iRepertoire HTBI primers and Arm-PCR of CDR3 regions. TCRdb reprocessed the multiplex PCR reads via MiXCR and lists one record per CDR3 protein. The sample has roughly 500,000 distinct CDR3 sequences, less than 15% seen once; the top ten hold 10%. The same specimen was also included in a second study, on T cells in Graves' hyperthyroidism and ophthalmopathy. Turning to that study: Absence of ophthalmopathy progression within 18 months defined stable Graves' hyperthyroidism.

Sequenced here: peripheral blood mononuclear cells (PBMCs), sampled at new diagnosis, from a patient treated with antithyroid drugs. The receptor's source is a man aged 25 to 40 with Graves disease.

The CDR3 is CSARDLREGYEQFF. In nucleotides, the CDR3 is TGCAGTGCTAGAGATTTGCGGGAGGGCTATGAGCAGTTCTTC. This sequence joins TRBV20-1 and TRBJ2-1, with TRBD2 matching over 9 bases. Germline CDR1 is DFQATT and CDR2 is SNEGSKA (reference sequence). Losses at the gene ends were 0 bases for V and 8 bases for J; bases not matched to a gene: 5. This CDR3 comprises 14 residues.